This T cell receptor (beta chain) was identified in a study of blood T cell repertoires in COVID-19. Study as a whole: Samples taken during acute and convalescent COVID-19 were collected in the United States, Italy and Spain. The analysed material was cDNA or gDNA that came from T cells, B-cell-depleted T cells, or PBMCs.

Seattle patients were enrolled during active infection and followed longitudinally. In the study's own analysis: Amplification of reference gene primers provided the estimated nucleated cell counts. The repertoire was sequenced with immunoSEQ multiplex PCR; TCRdb's copy has only in-frame clones and lacks some. V and J calls and clone size are as listed in that table; D and trimming were resolved from the DNA. Of under 200,000 clones listed, approximately 86% are singletons. Germline V gives CDR1 SGHRS, CDR2 YFSETQ. V lost 3 bases and J lost 0; bases outside the gene matches: 12. The CDR3 loop spans 19 amino acids.

The sequence derives from a man in his sixties with COVID-19, enrolled during active disease. Sequencing was performed on peripheral blood. V usage is TRBV5-1 and J usage is TRBJ2-1, with TRBD2 matching over 10 bases. The DNA for the CDR3 is TGCGCCAGCAGCTCTGAATTTGGACTAGCGGCAGACTCCTACAATGAGCAGTTCTTC. Its translation: CASSSEFGLAADSYNEQFF. Together with reference TRBV5-1 and TRBJ2-1, the CDR3 gives the full variable domain: KAGVTQTPRYLIKTRGQQVTLSCSPISGHRSVSWYQQTPGQGLQFLFEYFSETQRNKGNFPGRFSGRQFSNSRSEMNVSTLELGDSALYLCASSSEFGLAADSYNEQFFGPGTRLTVL.